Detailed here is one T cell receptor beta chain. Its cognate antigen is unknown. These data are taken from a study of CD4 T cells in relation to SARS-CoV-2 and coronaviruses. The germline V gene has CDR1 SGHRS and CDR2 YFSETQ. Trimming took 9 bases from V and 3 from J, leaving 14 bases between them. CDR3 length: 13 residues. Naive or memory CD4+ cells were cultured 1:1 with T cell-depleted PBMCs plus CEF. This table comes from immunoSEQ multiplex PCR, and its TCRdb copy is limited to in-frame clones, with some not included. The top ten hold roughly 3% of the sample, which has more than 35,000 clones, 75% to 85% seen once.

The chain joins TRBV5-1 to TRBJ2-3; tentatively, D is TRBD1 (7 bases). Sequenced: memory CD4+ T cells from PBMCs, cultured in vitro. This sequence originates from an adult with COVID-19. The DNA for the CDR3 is TGCGCCACCCACAGGGGAGGTACAGATACGCAGTATTTT. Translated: CATHRGGTDTQYF.